Reported below is one T cell receptor beta chain. What it binds is not known. This specimen belongs to a study of PD-1 blockade in classical Hodgkin lymphoma. Study observations and caveats: Exclusion was applied to patients who started nivolumab under 1 year after ASCT. In CD4+ cells, TCR diversity went up significantly by C4D1, but in CD8+ cells it did not.

The table came from immunoSEQ multiplex PCR; TCRdb's copy has only in-frame clones and leaves some out. The sample has 50,000 to 75,000 clones; 75% to 90% are singletons. Each and every patient relapsed after autologous stem cell transplantation, and patients got differing brentuximab vedotin exposure. Complete response, partial response or progressive disease made up the best responses. The sample here was peripheral blood mononuclear cells (PBMCs), taken at baseline. The sequence was collected from a human donor with classical Hodgkin lymphoma.

The CDR3 sequence is CASSQDRSSYEQYF. The CDR3 DNA sequence: TGTGCCAGCAGCCAAGATCGGAGCTCCTACGAGCAGTACTTC. The chain employs TRBV4-2 and TRBJ2-7; D remains unclear. The V and J ends lost 0 bases and 0 bases respectively, with 6 bases between them. The CDR3 is 14 residues long. Per germline, CDR1 LGHNA and CDR2 YNFKEQ.